Listed below are T cell receptor beta chains from one sample, sequenced in a study of identifying expanded T cells in peripheral blood. Here immunoSEQ multiplex PCR was the method, and the copy in TCRdb shows in-frame clones only, minus some. The sample carries about 100,000 clones, around nine tenths recorded once. Sequencing was done on a sample of blood. The receptors originated from a person aged 18 to 75 in good health. The CDR3 runs from the conserved cysteine through the conserved F or W. A D gene is named only where the DNA matches it firmly. The size field is filled for only some rows; it gives once, few, many or a size class.

size,V,D,J,DNA,CDR3
once,TRBV5-6,NA,TRBJ2-3,TGTGCCAGCAGCTTCTCAGGGTCGGGCACAGATACGCAGTATTTT,CASSFSGSGTDTQYF
NA,TRBV6-1,NA,TRBJ1-5,TGTGCCAGCAGTAGGGAGGGGCGTCAGCCCCAGCATTTT,CASSREGRQPQHF
once,TRBV7-2,NA,TRBJ2-7,TGTGCCAGCAGCTTGGGGGCTGCGATCTACGAGCAGTACTTC,CASSLGAAIYEQYF
NA,TRBV7-2,TRBD2,TRBJ2-3,TGTGCCAGCAGCTTAGCGCGGGCTAGCGGGGGGGCAACAGATACGCAGTATTTT,CASSLARASGGATDTQYF
NA,TRBV7-9,TRBD1,TRBJ2-3,TGTGCCAGCAGCTTTGACAGGGCTACGCAGTATTTT,CASSFDRATQYF
NA,TRBV5-6,NA,TRBJ2-1,TGTGCCAGCAGCTACGACAGGTACCTTAGCTCCTACAATGAGCAGTTCTTC,CASSYDRYLSSYNEQFF
NA,TRBV6-1,NA,TRBJ1-5,TGTGCCAGCAGTGTTGGCGACGGTAATCAGCCCCAGCATTTT,CASSVGDGNQPQHF
NA,TRBV2,NA,TRBJ1-5,TGTGCCAGCAGTGACCAGGCCCCTTCTTTCTCGAGGCCCCAGCATTTT,CASSDQAPSFSRPQHF
NA,TRBV7-9,NA,TRBJ2-7,TGTGCCAGCAGCCATCCGGGACACTTCTACGAGCAGTACTTC,CASSHPGHFYEQYF
NA,TRBV4-3,TRBD1,TRBJ2-1,TGCGCCAGCAGCCAGGCTACAGGGGGAGGTGAGCAGTTCTTC,CASSQATGGGEQFF
few,TRBV7-9,TRBD1,TRBJ1-2,TGTGCCAGCAGCTTAGAGGACAGGGGCTATGGCTACACCTTC,CASSLEDRGYGYTF
NA,TRBV28,TRBD1,TRBJ1-5,TGTGCCAGCAGTGCCGGGACAGCCGGCAATCAGCCCCAGCATTTT,CASSAGTAGNQPQHF
NA,TRBV9,NA,TRBJ2-1,TGTGCCAGCAGCGTAGGGTACAATGAGCAGTTCTTC,CASSVGYNEQFF
NA,TRBV6-5,TRBD1,TRBJ1-6,TGTGCCAGCAGCCGCGGGGACAGGGGAAGGTCACCCCTCCACTTT,CASSRGDRGRSPLHF
once,TRBV11-2,TRBD2,TRBJ2-2,TGTGCCAGCAGCTTAGGGCGGGGGGCCTACACCGGGGAGCTGTTTTTT,CASSLGRGAYTGELFF
once,TRBV19,NA,TRBJ2-5,TGTGCCAGTAGTCCTCAGGGGCGTCAAGAGACCCAGTACTTC,CASSPQGRQETQYF
NA,TRBV2,NA,TRBJ1-5,TGTGCCAGCACCGCCAGGAACAGCAATCAGCCCCAGCATTTT,CASTARNSNQPQHF
NA,TRBV6-5,NA,TRBJ2-5,TGTGCCAGCAGAGACCTAGTTAAGGAGACCCAGTACTTC,CASRDLVKETQYF
once,TRBV4-3,NA,TRBJ1-6,TGCGCCAGCAGCCAAGATAGGTATAGTTCACCCCTCCACTTT,CASSQDRYSSPLHF
once,TRBV7-6,NA,TRBJ2-5,TGTGCCACGAGCAGTTTCCGGGAGACCCAGTACTTC,CATSSFRETQYF
NA,TRBV28,TRBD1,TRBJ2-3,TGTGCCAGCAGCCCGGGGACAGGGAGGTGGGATACGCAGTATTTT,CASSPGTGRWDTQYF
NA,TRBV29-1,TRBD2,TRBJ2-1,TGCAGCGTGGCATCTAGCGGGGGGGCCGGTGAGCAGTTCTTC,CSVASSGGAGEQFF
NA,TRBV11-1,TRBD1,TRBJ2-2,TGTGCCAGCAGCCAAGGACAGGGCGGCGGGGAGCTGTTTTTT,CASSQGQGGGELFF
NA,TRBV30,NA,TRBJ2-5,TGTGCCTGGAGTCTCGCCGGGGTGGAAGAGACCCAGTACTTC,CAWSLAGVEETQYF